The T cell receptor (beta chain) under discussion was sequenced for a study of molecular identifiers for immune sequencing clone quantification. Across the whole study: Split five ways in replicates, RNA from around 20,000 or 99,000 naive CD8 cells had four portions sequenced.

Overall study results and limits: For highly expanded clones, sizes could be underestimated when identical TCR molecules share a barcode. More than 97% of effector molecules, versus under 1% of naive-cell molecules, belonged to clones above 20 RNA copies.

Trimming cost V 3 bases and J 0 bases, with 12 bases left between them. CDR3 size: 16 residues. The germline V gene has CDR1 SGHVS and CDR2 FQNEAQ. Sorted naive CD8 T cells were those defined as CD8+CD4-CCR7+CD45RA+. This clonotype was seen ten or more times. As yet, its antigen is unknown. Each CDR3 protein is one row after TCRdb ran MiXCR on the PCR reads. Here the sample spans roughly 320,000 distinct CDR3 sequences, over 20% being singletons. This chain links TRBV7-8 with TRBJ2-1; D is perhaps TRBD1 or TRBD2 (5 bases each). Sequenced input: naive CD8+ T cells from blood, with Jurkat cell RNA spiked in. Subset indicated: FACS-sorted CD8+CD4-CCR7+CD45RA+ naive T cells. The receptor was isolated from a human donor in good health. Some libraries in this study had Jurkat cell RNA spiked in. The CDR3 loop is CASSFWDPNSYNEQFF. The CDR3 bases are TGTGCCAGCAGCTTTTGGGACCCCAACTCCTACAATGAGCAGTTCTTC.